The clone carrying this TCR beta chain has a single count. Its antigen is not known. The CDR3 runs to 17 residues. V was cut by 1 base and J by 3 bases, with 16 bases left in between. The germline V gene has CDR1 SGDLS and CDR2 YYNGEE. Repertoires were generated with immunoSEQ multiplex PCR, while TCRdb's copy carries only in-frame clones and drops some. This table holds about 350,000 clones, less than 90% found once. This sample's treatment: about 20 received Ad26.COV2.S at low or high dose, single or two shots; several received placebo; per-sample allocation not given. Sampling was performed 63 days after the first vaccine or placebo injection. The data stem from a study of Ad26.COV2.S vaccination and SARS-CoV-2 variants. The study's findings and limits: Placebo recipients and vaccine recipients were similar in non-spike TCR breadth.

The sequenced sample was peripheral blood, obtained in a trial of Ad26.COV2.S vaccine versus placebo. The chain employs TRBV9 and TRBJ2-2; D not certain. The TCR sequence derives from a person aged 18-60 years who received the Ad26.COV2.S COVID-19 vaccine or a placebo. The CDR3 nucleotides read TGTGCCAGCAGCGTATCCCTCCTCTACAGAGACACCGGGGAGCTGTTTTTT. Protein: CASSVSLLYRDTGELFF.